Sequencing of this T cell receptor (beta chain) was carried out in a study of cytomegalovirus exposure and HLA in healthy donors. Looking at the study overall: The same platform as the approximately 670 first-cohort repertoires was used for the 95 to 150 validation repertoires, a later analysis reported. Study-level points and caveats: Reports showed the classifier diagnosing cytomegalovirus status with high specificity and sensitivity.

The donors were members of the roughly 120-subject validation cohort (separate from the roughly 680-subject first cohort). Here immunoSEQ multiplex PCR was the method, and the copy in TCRdb shows in-frame clones only, minus some. Of 250,000 to 300,000 clones listed, approximately 86% are singletons. With 4 bases removed from V and 4 bases from J, the gap between germline ends came to 10 bases. CDR3 length: 13 residues. Germline V gene sequence: CDR1 SGHRS, CDR2 YFSETQ. Details on this clone: Its antigen is not known.

Sequenced material: PBMCs. J is TRBJ2-3 and V is TRBV5-1; D is undetermined. The clonotype originates from a young woman in good health and CMV-seronegative. The CDR3 DNA is TGCGCCAGCAGCCCGGAGTTTGCAGATACGCAGTATTTT. Translation: CASSPEFADTQYF.